This T cell receptor beta chain was sequenced during a study of cytomegalovirus exposure and HLA in healthy donors. Study-wide context: A later analysis reported the same platform for the 110 or so validation repertoires and the roughly 700 first-cohort repertoires. Study results and limitations: Associated with cytomegalovirus, according to the listing, were approximately 160 TCR beta chains. In vitro confirmation showed a few CMV-associated chains to be CMV antigen specific.

About this clone: The antigen is not known.

Trimming removed 6 bases from V and 6 bases from J; junction bases left unmatched: 1. The CDR3 spans 14 residues. The germline CDR1 and CDR2 sequences are SNHLY and FYNNEI. The method was immunoSEQ multiplex PCR; TCRdb's version includes in-frame clones alone and lacks a portion of them. The sample has over 200,000 clones, over 65% seen once; the top ten hold roughly 5.5%. V usage is TRBV2 and J usage is TRBJ2-2; 13 nucleotides match TRBD2. Sequencing was carried out using PBMCs. The receptor was isolated from a woman aged 18-29 years in good health and CMV-seronegative. CDR3 loop: CASRLAGGSGELFF. The CDR3 nucleotides are TGTGCCAGCAGACTAGCGGGAGGGTCCGGGGAGCTGTTTTTT.